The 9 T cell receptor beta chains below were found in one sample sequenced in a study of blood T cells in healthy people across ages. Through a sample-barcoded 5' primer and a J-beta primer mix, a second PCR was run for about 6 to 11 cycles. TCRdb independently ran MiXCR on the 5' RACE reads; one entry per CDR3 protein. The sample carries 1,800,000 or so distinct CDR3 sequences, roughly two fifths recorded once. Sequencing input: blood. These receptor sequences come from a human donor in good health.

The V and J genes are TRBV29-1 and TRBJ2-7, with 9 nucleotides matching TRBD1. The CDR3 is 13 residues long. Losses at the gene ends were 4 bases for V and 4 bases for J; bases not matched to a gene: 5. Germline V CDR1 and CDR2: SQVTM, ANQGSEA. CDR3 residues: CSVGNRGRYEQYF. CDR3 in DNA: TGCAGCGTTGGGAACAGGGGGCGTTACGAGCAGTACTTC.

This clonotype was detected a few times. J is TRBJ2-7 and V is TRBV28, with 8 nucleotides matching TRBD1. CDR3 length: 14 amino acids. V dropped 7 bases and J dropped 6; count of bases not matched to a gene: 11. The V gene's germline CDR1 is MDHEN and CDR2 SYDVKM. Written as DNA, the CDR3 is TGTGCCAGCAAGGAGAGGACAGGGCTTAGCGAGCAGTACTTC. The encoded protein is CASKERTGLSEQYF.

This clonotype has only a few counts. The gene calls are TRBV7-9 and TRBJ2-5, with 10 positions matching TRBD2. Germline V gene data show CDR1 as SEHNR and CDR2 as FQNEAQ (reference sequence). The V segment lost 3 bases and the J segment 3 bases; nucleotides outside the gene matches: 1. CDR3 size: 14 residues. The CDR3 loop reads CASSFLAGEETQYF. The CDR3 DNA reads TGTGCCAGCAGCTTCCTAGCGGGGGAAGAGACCCAGTACTTC.

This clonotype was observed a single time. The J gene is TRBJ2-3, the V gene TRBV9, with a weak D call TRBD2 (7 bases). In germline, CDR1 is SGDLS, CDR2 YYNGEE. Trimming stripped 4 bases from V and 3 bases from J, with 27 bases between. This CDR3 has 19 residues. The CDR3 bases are TGTGCCAGCAGCCCACCTTTGGGGGCGGGGAGGGAGTCTACAGATACGCAGTATTTT. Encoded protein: CASSPPLGAGRESTDTQYF.

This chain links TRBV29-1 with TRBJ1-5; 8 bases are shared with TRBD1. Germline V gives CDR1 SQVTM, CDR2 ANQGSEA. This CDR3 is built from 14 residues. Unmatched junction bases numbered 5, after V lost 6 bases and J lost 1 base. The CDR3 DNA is TGCAGCGTGGCAAACAGGGGGAGCAATCAGCCCCAGCATTTT. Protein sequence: CSVANRGSNQPQHF.

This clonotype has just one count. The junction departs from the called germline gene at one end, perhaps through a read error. The CDR3 nucleotides are TGTACCAGCACCATAGACTGCACTGAAGCTTTCTTT. This gives the protein CTSTIDCTEAFF. The chain carries TRBV2 and TRBJ1-1, with D uncertain. The CDR3 loop spans 12 amino acids. Looked up from germline, CDR1 is SNHLY and CDR2 is FYNNEI.

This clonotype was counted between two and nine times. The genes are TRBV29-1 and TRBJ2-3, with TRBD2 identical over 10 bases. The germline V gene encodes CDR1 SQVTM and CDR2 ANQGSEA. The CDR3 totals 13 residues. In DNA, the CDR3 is TGCACCAGTAGCGGGGGGTTTAGAGATACGCAGTATTTT. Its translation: CTSSGGFRDTQYF.

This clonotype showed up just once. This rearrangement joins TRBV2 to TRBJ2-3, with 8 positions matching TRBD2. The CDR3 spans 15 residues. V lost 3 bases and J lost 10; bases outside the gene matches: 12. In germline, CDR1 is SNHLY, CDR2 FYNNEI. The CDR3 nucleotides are TGTGCCAGCAGTGAGGAAGCGGGGGCCCCTCGGGCGCAGTATTTT. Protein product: CASSEEAGAPRAQYF.

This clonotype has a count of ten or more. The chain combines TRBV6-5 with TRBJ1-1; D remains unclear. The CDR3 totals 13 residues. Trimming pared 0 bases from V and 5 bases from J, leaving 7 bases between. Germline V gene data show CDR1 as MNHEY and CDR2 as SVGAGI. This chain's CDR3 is CASSYSSVTEAFF. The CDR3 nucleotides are TGTGCCAGCAGTTACTCGAGCGTGACTGAAGCTTTCTTT.